Below are 2 T cell receptor beta chains sequenced from a single sample in a study of vaccination effects on CD4 cells after COVID-19. The authors isolated CD4+ T cells after around nine days of culture. Here immunoSEQ multiplex PCR was the method, and the copy in TCRdb shows in-frame clones only, minus some. The sample shows tens of thousands of clones, approximately 73% of them seen only once. These receptors have no known antigen. The sample was CD4+ T cells from PBMCs cultured without peptide, taken before COVID-19 vaccination. Receptors were obtained from a human donor who received a COVID-19 vaccine.

A few counts support this clone. This sequence joins TRBV25-1 and TRBJ2-7; D might be TRBD1 or TRBD2, each matching 5 bases. The ends were cut back, 8 bases at V and 3 bases at J, with 14 bases in the middle. The CDR3 has 13 amino acids. Germline lookup yields CDR1 MGHDK and CDR2 SYGVNS. The CDR3 DNA reads TGTGCCAGCTCCCCGGGACGGCTCTACGAGCAGTACTTC. It yields the protein CASSPGRLYEQYF.

The chain joins TRBV11-2 to TRBJ2-7; D is possibly TRBD1 (5 bases). Germline assignment: CDR1 SGHAT and CDR2 FQNNGV. The CDR3 contains 13 residues. Trimming cost V 2 bases and J 4 bases, with 9 bases left between them. The CDR3 bases are TGTGCCAGCAGCTTAATGGACAAATACGAGCAGTACTTC. Translating gives CASSLMDKYEQYF.